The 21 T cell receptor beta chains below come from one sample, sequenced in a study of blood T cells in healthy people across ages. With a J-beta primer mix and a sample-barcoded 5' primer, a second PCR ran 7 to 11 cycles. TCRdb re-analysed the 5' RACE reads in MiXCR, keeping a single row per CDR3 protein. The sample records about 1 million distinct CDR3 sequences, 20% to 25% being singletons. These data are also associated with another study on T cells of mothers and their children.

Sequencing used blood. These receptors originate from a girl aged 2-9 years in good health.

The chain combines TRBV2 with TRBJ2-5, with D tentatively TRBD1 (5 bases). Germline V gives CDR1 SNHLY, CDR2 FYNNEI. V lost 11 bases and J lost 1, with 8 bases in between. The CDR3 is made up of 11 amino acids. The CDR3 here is CASDIQETQYF. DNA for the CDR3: TGTGCCTCGGACATCCAAGAGACCCAGTACTTC.

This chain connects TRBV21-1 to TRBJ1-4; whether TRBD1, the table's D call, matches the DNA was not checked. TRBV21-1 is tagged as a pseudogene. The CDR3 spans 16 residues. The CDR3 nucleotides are TGTGCCAGCAGCGCAAGGGACAGGCGGTTCAGTGAAAAACTGTTTTTT. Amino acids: CASSARDRRFSEKLFF.

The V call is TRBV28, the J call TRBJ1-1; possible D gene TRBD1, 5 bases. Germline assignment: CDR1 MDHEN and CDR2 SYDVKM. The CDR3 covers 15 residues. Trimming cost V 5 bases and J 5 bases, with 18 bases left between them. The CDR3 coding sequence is TGTGCCAGCAGTCTGTATACGGCAGGGAGGACTGAAGCTTTCTTT. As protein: CASSLYTAGRTEAFF.

CDR3 DNA: TGTGCCAGCAGCTTAGGACTTCCATCCTACGAGCAGTACTTC. Protein product: CASSLGLPSYEQYF. The gene calls are TRBV11-2 and TRBJ2-5; D ambiguous. The end of the DNA is better explained by TRBJ2-7, so the J call may be wrong. Germline values: CDR1 SGHAT, CDR2 FQNNGV. The CDR3 covers 14 residues.

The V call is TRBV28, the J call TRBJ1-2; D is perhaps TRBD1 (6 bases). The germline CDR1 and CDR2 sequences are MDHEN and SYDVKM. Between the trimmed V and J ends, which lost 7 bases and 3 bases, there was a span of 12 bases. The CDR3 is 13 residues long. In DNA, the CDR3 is TGTGCCAGCAATCCCGCAGGGGACTATGGCTACACCTTC. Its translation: CASNPAGDYGYTF.

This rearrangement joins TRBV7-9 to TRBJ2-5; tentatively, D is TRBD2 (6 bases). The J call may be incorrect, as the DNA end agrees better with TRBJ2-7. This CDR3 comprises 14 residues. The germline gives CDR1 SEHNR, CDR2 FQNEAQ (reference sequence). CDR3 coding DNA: TGTGCCAGCAGCTCCAGCGGGCTTAGTCGCGAGCAGTACTTC. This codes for CASSSSGLSREQYF.

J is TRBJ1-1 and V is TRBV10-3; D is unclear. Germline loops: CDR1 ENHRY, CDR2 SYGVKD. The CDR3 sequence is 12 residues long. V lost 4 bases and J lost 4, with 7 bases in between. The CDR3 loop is CAISGEGTEAFF. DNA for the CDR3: TGTGCCATCAGTGGGGAGGGCACTGAAGCTTTCTTT.

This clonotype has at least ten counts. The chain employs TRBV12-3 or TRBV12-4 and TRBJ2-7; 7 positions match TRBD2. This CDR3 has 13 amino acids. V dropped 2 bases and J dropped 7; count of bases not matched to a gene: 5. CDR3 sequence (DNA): TGTGCCAGCAGTTTACCGGGGGGTTATGAGCAGTACTTC. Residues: CASSLPGGYEQYF.

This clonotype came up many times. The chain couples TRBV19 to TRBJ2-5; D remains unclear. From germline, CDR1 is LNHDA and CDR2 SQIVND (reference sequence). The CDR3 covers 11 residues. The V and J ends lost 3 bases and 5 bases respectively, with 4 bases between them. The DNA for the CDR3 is TGTGCCAGTAGTATGGGGGAGACCCAGTACTTC. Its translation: CASSMGETQYF.

For the CDR3, the DNA is TGTGCCAGCAGCTTCTCAAGCGGGAAAGCAACAAACGAGCAGTACTTC. Translating it yields CASSFSSGKATNEQYF. This sequence joins TRBV7-2 and TRBJ2-5; TRBD2 aligns across 7 bases. TRBJ2-7 explains the end of the DNA better; the J call may be wrong. CDR1 and CDR2 (germline): SGHTA, FQGNSA. This CDR3 is 16 amino acids long.

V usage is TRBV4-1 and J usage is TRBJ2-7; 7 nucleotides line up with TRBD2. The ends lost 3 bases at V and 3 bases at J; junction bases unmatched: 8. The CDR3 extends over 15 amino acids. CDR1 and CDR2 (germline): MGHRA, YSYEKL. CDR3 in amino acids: CASSQAGVGVYEQYF. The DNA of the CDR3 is TGCGCCAGCAGCCAGGCGGGAGTGGGGGTCTACGAGCAGTACTTC.

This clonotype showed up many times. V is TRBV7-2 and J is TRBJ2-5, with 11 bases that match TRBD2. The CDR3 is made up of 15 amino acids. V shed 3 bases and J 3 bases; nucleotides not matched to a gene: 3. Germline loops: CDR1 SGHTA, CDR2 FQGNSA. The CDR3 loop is CASSLLAGGKETQYF. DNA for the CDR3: TGTGCCAGCAGCTTGTTAGCGGGGGGGAAAGAGACCCAGTACTTC.

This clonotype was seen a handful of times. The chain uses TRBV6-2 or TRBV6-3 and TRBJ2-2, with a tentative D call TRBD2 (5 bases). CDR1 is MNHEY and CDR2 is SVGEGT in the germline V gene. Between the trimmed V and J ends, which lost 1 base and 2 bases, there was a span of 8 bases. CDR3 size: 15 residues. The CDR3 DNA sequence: TGTGCCAGCAGTTACTGGACTCCTAACACCGGGGAGCTGTTTTTT. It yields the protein CASSYWTPNTGELFF.

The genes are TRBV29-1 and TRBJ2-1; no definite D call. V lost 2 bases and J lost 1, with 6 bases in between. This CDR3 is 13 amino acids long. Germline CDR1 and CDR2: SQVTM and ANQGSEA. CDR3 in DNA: TGCAGCGTTGAAAGGGATTCCTACAATGAGCAGTTCTTC. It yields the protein CSVERDSYNEQFF.

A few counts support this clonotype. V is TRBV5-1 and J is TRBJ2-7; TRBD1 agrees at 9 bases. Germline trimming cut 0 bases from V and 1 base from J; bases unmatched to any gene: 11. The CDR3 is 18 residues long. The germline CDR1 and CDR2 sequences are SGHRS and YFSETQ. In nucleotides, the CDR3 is TGCGCCAGCAGCTTGGGCCCCTTCCGGGACAGGGTATCCTACGAGCAGTACTTC. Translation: CASSLGPFRDRVSYEQYF.

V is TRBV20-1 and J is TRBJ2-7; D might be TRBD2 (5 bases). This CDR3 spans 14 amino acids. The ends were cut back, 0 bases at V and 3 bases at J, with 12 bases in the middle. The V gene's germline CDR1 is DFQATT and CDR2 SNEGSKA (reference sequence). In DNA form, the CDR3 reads TGCAGTGCTAGAGAAGGTACCCGGGACTACGAGCAGTACTTC. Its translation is CSAREGTRDYEQYF.

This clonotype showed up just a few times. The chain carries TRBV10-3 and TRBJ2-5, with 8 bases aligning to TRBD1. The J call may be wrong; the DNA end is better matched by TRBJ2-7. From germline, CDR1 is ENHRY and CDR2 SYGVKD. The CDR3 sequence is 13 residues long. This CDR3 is CATLGQGADEQYF. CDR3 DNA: TGTGCCACCCTTGGACAGGGTGCCGACGAGCAGTACTTC.

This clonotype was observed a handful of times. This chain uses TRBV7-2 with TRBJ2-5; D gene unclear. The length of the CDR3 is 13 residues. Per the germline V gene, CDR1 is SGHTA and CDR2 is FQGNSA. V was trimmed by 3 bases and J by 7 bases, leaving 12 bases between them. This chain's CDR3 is CASSLAGSGTQYF. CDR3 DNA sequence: TGTGCCAGCAGCTTGGCAGGTTCAGGGACCCAGTACTTC.

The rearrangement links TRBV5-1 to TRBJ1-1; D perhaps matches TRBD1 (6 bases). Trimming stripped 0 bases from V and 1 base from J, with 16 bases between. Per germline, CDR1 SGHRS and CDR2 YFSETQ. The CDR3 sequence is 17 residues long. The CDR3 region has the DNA TGCGCCAGCAGCTTGGGCCCCTCCGCAGGGGCGAACACTGAAGCTTTCTTT. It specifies CASSLGPSAGANTEAFF.

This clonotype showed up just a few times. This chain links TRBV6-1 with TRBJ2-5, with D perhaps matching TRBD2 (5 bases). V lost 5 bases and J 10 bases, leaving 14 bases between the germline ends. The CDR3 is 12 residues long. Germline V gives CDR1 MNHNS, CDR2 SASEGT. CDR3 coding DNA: TGTGCCAGCAGTCTGGACTCTGTTGACCAGTACTTC. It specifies CASSLDSVDQYF.

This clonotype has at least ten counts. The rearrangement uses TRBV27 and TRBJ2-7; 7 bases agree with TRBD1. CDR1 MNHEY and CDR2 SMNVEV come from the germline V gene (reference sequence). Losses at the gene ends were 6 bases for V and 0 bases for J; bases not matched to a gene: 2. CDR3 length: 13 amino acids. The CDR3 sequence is CASSRQGSYEQYF. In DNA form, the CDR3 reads TGTGCCAGCAGCCGACAGGGCTCCTACGAGCAGTACTTC.